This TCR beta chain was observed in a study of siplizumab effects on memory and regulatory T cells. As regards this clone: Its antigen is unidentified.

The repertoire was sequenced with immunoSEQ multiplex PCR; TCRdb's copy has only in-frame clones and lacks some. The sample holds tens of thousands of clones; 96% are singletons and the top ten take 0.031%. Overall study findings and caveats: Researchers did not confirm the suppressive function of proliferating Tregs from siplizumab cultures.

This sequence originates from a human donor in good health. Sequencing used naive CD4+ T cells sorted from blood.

CDR3 DNA sequence: TGTGCCAGCAGCTCCTTAACCCGACAGGGGGCGAACTACGAGCAGTACTTC. Its protein product is CASSSLTRQGANYEQYF. The V call is TRBV5-6, the J call TRBJ2-7; TRBD1 aligns across 10 bases. The CDR3 consists of 17 residues. After removal of 3 bases from V and 3 bases from J, the junction contained 12 bases not matched to a gene. The germline gives CDR1 SGHDT, CDR2 YYEEEE.